This T cell receptor (beta chain) was sequenced for a study of blood T cell repertoires in COVID-19. Study context: The United States, Italy and Spain provided the acute and convalescent COVID-19 samples. From T cells, B-cell-depleted T cells, or PBMCs came the material, which was cDNA or gDNA.

Source study methods: Amplified reference gene primers provided the basis for estimating nucleated cell counts. Produced via immunoSEQ multiplex PCR; TCRdb's table is partial and in-frame only. The V and J calls and clone size come from that table; D and trimming were worked out from the DNA. The sample consists of 250,000 or so clones, around 89% of them appearing once. The germline V and J ends were trimmed by 2 bases and 1 base, with 12 bases remaining between them. Per the germline V gene, CDR1 is LNHDA and CDR2 is SQIVND (reference sequence). The CDR3 covers 17 residues. J is TRBJ2-6 and V is TRBV19; D remains unclear. This TCR derives from a middle-aged woman who had recovered from COVID-19. The sample consisted of peripheral blood. DNA of the CDR3: TGTGCCAGTAGTATACCCTACCGGGTATCTGGGGCCAACGTCCTGACTTTC. This codes for CASSIPYRVSGANVLTF.